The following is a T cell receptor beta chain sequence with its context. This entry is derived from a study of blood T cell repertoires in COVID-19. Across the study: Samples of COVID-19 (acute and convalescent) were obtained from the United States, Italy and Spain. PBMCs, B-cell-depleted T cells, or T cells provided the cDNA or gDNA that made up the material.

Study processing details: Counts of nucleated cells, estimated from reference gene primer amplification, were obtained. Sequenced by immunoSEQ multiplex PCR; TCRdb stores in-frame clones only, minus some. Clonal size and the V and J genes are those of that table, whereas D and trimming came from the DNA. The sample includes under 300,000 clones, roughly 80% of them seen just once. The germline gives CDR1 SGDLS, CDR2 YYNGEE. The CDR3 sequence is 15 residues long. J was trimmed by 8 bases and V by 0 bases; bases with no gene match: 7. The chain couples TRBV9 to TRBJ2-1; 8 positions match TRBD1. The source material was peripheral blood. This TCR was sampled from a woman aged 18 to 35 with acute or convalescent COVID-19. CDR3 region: CASSVVGQGAYEQFF. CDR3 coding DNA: TGTGCCAGCAGCGTAGTGGGGCAGGGGGCCTATGAGCAGTTCTTC.